The 16 T cell receptor beta chains in this list originate from one sample, sequenced in a study of blood T cell repertoires in COVID-19. The repertoire was sequenced with immunoSEQ multiplex PCR; TCRdb's copy has only in-frame clones and lacks some. Of more than 200,000 clones listed, approximately 78% are singletons. The material sequenced was peripheral blood. Every receptor here comes from a woman older than 75 with acute or convalescent COVID-19.

The chain carries TRBV11-2 and TRBJ2-7, with TRBD1 as a possible D gene (6 bases). This CDR3 comprises 14 residues. V was clipped by 6 bases and J by 0 bases, with 12 bases between them. Germline CDR1 and CDR2: SGHAT and FQNNGV. This CDR3 is CASSFGDNSYEQYF. CDR3 coding DNA: TGTGCCAGCAGTTTCGGGGACAACTCCTACGAGCAGTACTTC.

Only a few counts were recorded for this clone. This sequence joins TRBV7-9 and TRBJ2-5, with D possibly TRBD1 on 6 matching bases. Trimming shortened V by 2 bases and J by 3 bases, and 10 bases separated the two germline ends. The CDR3 sequence is 14 residues long. Germline CDR1 and CDR2: SEHNR and FQNEAQ (reference sequence). CDR3 coding DNA: TGTGCCAGCAGCTTAACCGGGACAAAAGAGACCCAGTACTTC. Translated, it gives CASSLTGTKETQYF. Looking up the rest from reference TRBV7-9 and TRBJ2-5 gives the full variable domain: DTGVSQNPRHKITKRGQNVTFRCDPISEHNRLYWYRQTLGQGPEFLTYFQNEAQLEKSRLLSDRFSAERPKGSFSTLEIQRTEQGDSAMYLCASSLTGTKETQYFGPGTRLLVL.

The chain carries TRBV4-3 and TRBJ2-2; TRBD1 is a possible D gene (6 bases). The germline CDR1 and CDR2 sequences are LGHNA and YSLEER. The germline V and J ends were trimmed by 5 bases and 7 bases, with 20 bases remaining between them. The CDR3 loop spans 16 amino acids. The CDR3 DNA follows: TGCGCCAGCAGCAAAGCGGACCTCAAAGGGGGCGGGGAGCTGTTTTTT. This gives the protein CASSKADLKGGGELFF.

This sequence joins TRBV19 and TRBJ2-1; 8 bases line up with TRBD2. CDR1 is LNHDA and CDR2 is SQIVND in the germline V gene (reference sequence). The J segment lost 6 bases and the V segment lost 5 bases, leaving 6 bases of the junction unmatched. There are 14 residues in the CDR3. The CDR3 DNA sequence: TGTGCCAGTAGTTTCTCGACTAGCGCCAATGAGCAGTTCTTC. Its translation is CASSFSTSANEQFF.

The V and J genes are TRBV7-2 and TRBJ1-1, with D possibly being TRBD1 (5 bases). The CDR3 is 15 residues long. The V and J ends lost 5 bases and 1 base respectively, with 14 bases between them. Germline V gives CDR1 SGHTA, CDR2 FQGNSA. The CDR3 DNA sequence: TGTGCCAGCAGCCCCCGGGAGGGGTCGAACACTGAAGCTTTCTTT. It is translated as CASSPREGSNTEAFF.

V gene TRBV7-2 combines with J gene TRBJ1-2, with 12 nucleotides matching TRBD1. Germline V gene sequence: CDR1 SGHTA, CDR2 FQGNSA. This CDR3 has 16 residues. With 5 bases clipped from V and 8 bases from J, the junction kept 12 bases outside the gene matches. Here the CDR3 reads CASSIPPGTGGLGYTF. In nucleotides, the CDR3 is TGTGCCAGCAGCATACCCCCCGGGACAGGGGGCTTAGGCTACACCTTC.

The chain carries TRBV5-4 and TRBJ2-3; D remains unclear. Trimming removed 5 bases at V and 2 bases at J, with 12 bases between. Per germline, CDR1 SGHNT and CDR2 YYREEE (reference sequence). This CDR3 comprises 14 residues. The CDR3 nucleotides are TGTGCCAGCAGTCAGGCAGGCCCCACAGATACGCAGTATTTT. It yields the protein CASSQAGPTDTQYF.

CDR3 sequence reads: CSVEEGRGQPQHF. In DNA, the CDR3 is TGCAGCGTTGAAGAAGGTAGGGGCCAGCCCCAGCATTTT. The J gene is TRBJ1-5, the V gene TRBV29-1, with D tentatively TRBD1 (5 bases). Germline CDR1 and CDR2: SQVTM and ANQGSEA. Trimming took 0 bases from V and 7 from J, leaving 10 bases between them. This CDR3 spans 13 amino acids.

The J gene is TRBJ1-6, the V gene TRBV5-8, with a tentative D call TRBD1 (6 bases). Trimming removed 2 bases from V and 3 bases from J, with 12 bases in between. CDR1 and CDR2 (germline): SGHTS, YDEGEE. The CDR3 is 16 residues long. The DNA of the CDR3 is TGTGCCAGCAGCTTATCTACAGGGAACTATAATTCACCCCTCCACTTT. It codes for CASSLSTGNYNSPLHF. Using reference TRBV5-8 and TRBJ1-6 for the parts outside the CDR3, the full variable domain is EAGVTQSPTHLIKTRGQQATLRCSPISGHTSVYWYQQALGLGLQFLLWYDEGEERNRGNFPPRFSGRQFPNYSSELNVNALELEDSALYLCASSLSTGNYNSPLHFGNGTRLTVT.

This clone was recorded a few times. J is TRBJ1-2 and V is TRBV6-1, with 10 bases fitting TRBD1. V was clipped by 2 bases and J by 3 bases; unmatched bases: 3. The germline V gene encodes CDR1 MNHNS and CDR2 SASEGT. This CDR3 is 15 amino acids long. The CDR3 DNA reads as TGTGCCAGCAGTGAATGGACAGGGGGAGACTATGGCTACACCTTC. Its translation is CASSEWTGGDYGYTF.

The rearrangement links TRBV29-1 to TRBJ1-1, with D possibly TRBD1 on 6 matching bases. CDR1 is SQVTM and CDR2 is ANQGSEA in the germline V gene. Trimming removed 7 bases from V and 0 bases from J, with 18 bases in between. This CDR3 has 15 residues. The CDR3 bases are TGCAGCGGAGAGGTGGGGAACAGGGTGAACACTGAAGCTTTCTTT. It translates to CSGEVGNRVNTEAFF.

The DNA of the CDR3 is TGTGCCAGCAGTTACTTCGGACAGGGTCACCAGCCCCAGCATTTT. It encodes CASSYFGQGHQPQHF. The V call is TRBV6-6, the J call TRBJ1-5, with TRBD1 matching over 8 bases. The CDR3 has 15 amino acids. The trim removed 1 base at V and 7 bases at J, leaving 6 bases unmatched. Per the germline V gene, CDR1 is MNHNY and CDR2 is SVGAGI (reference sequence).

J is TRBJ1-5 and V is TRBV18, with 9 bases identical to TRBD1. V lost 0 bases to trimming and J lost 4 bases; unmatched junction nucleotides: 4. Germline V CDR1 and CDR2: KGHSH, LQKENI. CDR3 length: 16 residues. The CDR3 DNA is TGTGCCAGCTCACCACCCGGGACAGGGTTAAATCAGCCCCAGCATTTT. This encodes CASSPPGTGLNQPQHF. The full variable domain, with the rest looked up from reference TRBV18 and TRBJ1-5, is NAGVMQNPRHLVRRRGQEARLRCSPMKGHSHVYWYRQLPEEGLKFMVYLQKENIIDESGMPKERFSAEFPKEGPSILRIQQVVRGDSAAYFCASSPPGTGLNQPQHFGDGTRLSIL.

This chain connects TRBV30 to TRBJ2-5; the match to TRBD2 covers 13 bases. The germline V gene encodes CDR1 GTSNPN and CDR2 SVGIG (reference sequence). V dropped 4 bases and J dropped 5; count of bases not matched to a gene: 10. CDR3 length equals 16 residues. The CDR3 nucleotides read TGTGCCTGGACCAAAATGACTAGCGGGAGGACGGAGACCCAGTACTTC. It translates to CAWTKMTSGRTETQYF.

This clone was seen a handful of times. The chain combines TRBV6-5 with TRBJ1-5; maybe TRBD1 (6 bases). The ends were cut back, 5 bases at V and 4 bases at J, with 12 bases in the middle. The CDR3 runs to 14 residues. Looked up from germline, CDR1 is MNHEY and CDR2 is SVGAGI. The CDR3 DNA is TGTGCCAGCAGTCGAGACAGGTTTAATCAGCCCCAGCATTTT. Translating gives CASSRDRFNQPQHF.

The chain combines TRBV7-2 with TRBJ1-1, with D unclear. The CDR3 has 14 residues. V was shortened by 2 bases and J by 3 bases, with 10 bases between the two germline ends. Germline CDR1 SGHTA, CDR2 FQGNSA. The CDR3 sequence: CASSLSSWDTEAFF. CDR3 sequence (DNA): TGTGCCAGCAGCTTAAGTAGCTGGGACACTGAAGCTTTCTTT.